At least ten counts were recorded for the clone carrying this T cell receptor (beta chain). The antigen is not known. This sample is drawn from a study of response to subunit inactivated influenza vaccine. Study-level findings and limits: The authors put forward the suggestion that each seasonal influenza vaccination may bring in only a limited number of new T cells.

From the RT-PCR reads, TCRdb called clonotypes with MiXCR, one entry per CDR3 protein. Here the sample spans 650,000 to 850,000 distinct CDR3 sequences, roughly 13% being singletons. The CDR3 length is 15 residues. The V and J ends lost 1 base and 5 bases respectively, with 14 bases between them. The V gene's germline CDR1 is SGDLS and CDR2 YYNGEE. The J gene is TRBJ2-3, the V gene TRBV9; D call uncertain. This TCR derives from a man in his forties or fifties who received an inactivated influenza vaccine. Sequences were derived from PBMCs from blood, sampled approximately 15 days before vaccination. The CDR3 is CASSVNTLGIDTQYF. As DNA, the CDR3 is TGTGCCAGCAGCGTAAATACCCTGGGGATAGATACGCAGTATTTT.